Included here is one T cell receptor beta chain sequence, with context. Only in-frame clones appear in the TCRdb table, and some are missing; sequencing was by immunoSEQ multiplex PCR. The sample holds 200,000 to 300,000 clones, over 65% seen once. The CDR3 length is 14 residues. Trimming took 7 bases from V and 9 from J; bases not matched to a gene: 12. Germline CDR1 is MNHEY and CDR2 is SVGEGT. This entry belongs to a study of blood T cell repertoires in COVID-19. This sequence originates from a woman of 80 years or more with acute or convalescent COVID-19. This chain connects TRBV6-2 or TRBV6-3 to TRBJ2-4; 7 nucleotides line up with TRBD1. Sequencing used peripheral blood. The CDR3 DNA reads as TGTGCCAGCAACCCGGGACAGCCAGGGGCCATTCAGTACTTC. Protein: CASNPGQPGAIQYF.